One and the same sample provided the 3 T cell receptor beta chains below, sequenced in a study of blood T cell repertoires in COVID-19. Measured with immunoSEQ multiplex PCR; TCRdb has only the in-frame clones, and not every one. The sample includes 250,000 to 300,000 clones, roughly nine tenths of them seen just once. Sequencing was performed on PBMCs or T cells enriched from blood (not recorded which). The origin of the receptors is a woman in her forties or fifties who had been exposed to COVID-19.

The CDR3 bases are TGTGCCAGCAGCTTAGGGAGGTGGACAGGGGGGCTGTACAATGAGCAGTTCTTC. Translated, it gives CASSLGRWTGGLYNEQFF. The J gene is TRBJ2-1, the V gene TRBV7-2; 10 bases map to TRBD1. Germline V gene data show CDR1 as SGHTA and CDR2 as FQGNSA. The CDR3 has 18 amino acids. V dropped 1 base and J dropped 4; count of bases not matched to a gene: 10.

The gene calls are TRBV29-1 and TRBJ2-7; a possible D gene is TRBD2 (5 bases). The CDR3 is 14 amino acids. The V gene lost 0 bases and the J gene lost 9 bases, with 18 bases spanning the gap. Per germline, CDR1 SQVTM and CDR2 ANQGSEA. CDR3 amino acids: CSVEDGKGLAGQYF. For the CDR3, the DNA is TGCAGCGTTGAAGATGGGAAGGGCTTGGCGGGGCAGTACTTC.

This chain links TRBV6-5 with TRBJ2-7; a weak D match, TRBD2 (6 bases). The CDR3 loop spans 15 amino acids. Germline V gives CDR1 MNHEY, CDR2 SVGAGI. V was trimmed by 6 bases and J by 1 base, leaving 16 bases between them. In DNA, the CDR3 is TGTGCCAGCAGCCGAGGAGAGGGACTTTCCTACGAGCAGTACTTC. Its protein product is CASSRGEGLSYEQYF.